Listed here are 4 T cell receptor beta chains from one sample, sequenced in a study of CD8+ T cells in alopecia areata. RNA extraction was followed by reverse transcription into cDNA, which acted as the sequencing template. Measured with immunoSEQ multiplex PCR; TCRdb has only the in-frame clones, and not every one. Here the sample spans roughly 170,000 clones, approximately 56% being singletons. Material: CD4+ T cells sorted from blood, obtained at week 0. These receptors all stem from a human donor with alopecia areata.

CDR3 DNA sequence: TGTGCCAGCAGTGCCTCGCTCGGGGGGTCCCAAGAGACCCAGTACTTC. This codes for CASSASLGGSQETQYF. This rearrangement joins TRBV25-1 to TRBJ2-5, with 7 bases aligning to TRBD2. V was clipped by 4 bases and J by 1 base; unmatched bases: 9. The CDR3 loop spans 16 amino acids. CDR1 MGHDK and CDR2 SYGVNS come from the germline V gene.

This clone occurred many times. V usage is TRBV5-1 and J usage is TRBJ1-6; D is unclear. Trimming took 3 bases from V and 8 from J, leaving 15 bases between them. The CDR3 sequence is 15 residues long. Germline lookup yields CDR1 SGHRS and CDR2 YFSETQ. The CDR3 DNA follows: TGCGCCAGCAGCTCCCCGGGCTCCAATTATTCACCCCTCCACTTT. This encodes CASSSPGSNYSPLHF.

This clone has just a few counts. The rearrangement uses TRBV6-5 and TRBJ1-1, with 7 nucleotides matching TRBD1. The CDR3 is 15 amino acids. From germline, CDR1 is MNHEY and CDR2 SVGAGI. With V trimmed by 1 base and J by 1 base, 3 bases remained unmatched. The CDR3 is CASSYLQGKNTEAFF. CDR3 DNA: TGTGCCAGCAGTTACTTACAGGGGAAGAACACTGAAGCTTTCTTT.

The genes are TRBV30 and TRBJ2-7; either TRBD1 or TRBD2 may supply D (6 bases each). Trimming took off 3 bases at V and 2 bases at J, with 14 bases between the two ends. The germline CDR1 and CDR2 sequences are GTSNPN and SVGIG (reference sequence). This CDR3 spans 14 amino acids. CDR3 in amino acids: CAWRYSGGPYEQYF. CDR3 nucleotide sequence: TGTGCCTGGAGATACAGTGGGGGGCCCTACGAGCAGTACTTC.